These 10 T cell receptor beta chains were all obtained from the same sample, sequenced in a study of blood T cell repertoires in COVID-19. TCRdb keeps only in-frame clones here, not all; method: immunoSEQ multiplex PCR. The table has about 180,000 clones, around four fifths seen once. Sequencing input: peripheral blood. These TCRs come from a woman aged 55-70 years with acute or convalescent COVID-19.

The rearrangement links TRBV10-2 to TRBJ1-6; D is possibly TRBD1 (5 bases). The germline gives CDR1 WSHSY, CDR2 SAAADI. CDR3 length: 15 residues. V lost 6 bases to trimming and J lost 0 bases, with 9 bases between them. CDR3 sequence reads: CASREGSSYNSPLHF. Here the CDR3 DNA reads TGCGCCAGCAGGGAGGGGAGCTCCTATAATTCACCCCTCCACTTT.

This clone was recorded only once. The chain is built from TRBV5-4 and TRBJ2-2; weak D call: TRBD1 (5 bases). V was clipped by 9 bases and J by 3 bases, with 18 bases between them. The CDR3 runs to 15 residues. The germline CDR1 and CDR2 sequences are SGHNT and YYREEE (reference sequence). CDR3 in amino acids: CATVGSLGDTGELFF. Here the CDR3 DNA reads TGTGCCACAGTCGGGTCTCTAGGGGACACCGGGGAGCTGTTTTTT.

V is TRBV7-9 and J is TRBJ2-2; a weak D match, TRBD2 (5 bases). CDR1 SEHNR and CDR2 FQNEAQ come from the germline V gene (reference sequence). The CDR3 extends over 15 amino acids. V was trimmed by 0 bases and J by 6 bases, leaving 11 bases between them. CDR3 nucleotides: TGTGCCAGCAGCTTAGCAGGGAGCTACGCCGGGGAGCTGTTTTTT. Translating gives CASSLAGSYAGELFF. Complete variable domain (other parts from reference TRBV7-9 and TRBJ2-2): DTGVSQNPRHKITKRGQNVTFRCDPISEHNRLYWYRQTLGQGPEFLTYFQNEAQLEKSRLLSDRFSAERPKGSFSTLEIQRTEQGDSAMYLCASSLAGSYAGELFFGEGSRLTVL.

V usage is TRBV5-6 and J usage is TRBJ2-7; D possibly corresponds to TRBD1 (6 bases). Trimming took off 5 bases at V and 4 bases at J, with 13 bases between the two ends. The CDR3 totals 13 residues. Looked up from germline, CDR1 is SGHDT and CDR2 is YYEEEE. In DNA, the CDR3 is TGTGCCAGCAGATCTGAACAGGGTTACGAGCAGTACTTC. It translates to CASRSEQGYEQYF.

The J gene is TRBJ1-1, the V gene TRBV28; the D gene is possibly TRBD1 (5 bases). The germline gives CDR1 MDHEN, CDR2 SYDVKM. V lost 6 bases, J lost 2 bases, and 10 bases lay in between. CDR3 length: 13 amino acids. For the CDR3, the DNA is TGTGCCAGCAGCCCCGGACATAACACTGAAGCTTTCTTT. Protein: CASSPGHNTEAFF.

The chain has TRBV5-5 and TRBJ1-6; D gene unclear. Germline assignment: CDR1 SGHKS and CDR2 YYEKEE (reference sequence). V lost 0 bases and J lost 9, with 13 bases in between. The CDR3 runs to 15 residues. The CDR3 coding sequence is TGTGCCAGCAGCTTGGGGCGGGTGGAAACTTCACCCCTCCACTTT. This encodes CASSLGRVETSPLHF.

In DNA form, the CDR3 reads TGTGCCAGCAGCTTAGCAGGGGGCGGTGGAAAGACCCAGTACTTC. It translates to CASSLAGGGGKTQYF. This chain uses TRBV11-2 with TRBJ2-5; 8 positions agree with TRBD1. This CDR3 is 15 amino acids long. Germline V lookup: CDR1 SGHAT, CDR2 FQNNGV. V shed 1 base, J shed 6 bases, and the junction held 7 bases outside the gene matches.

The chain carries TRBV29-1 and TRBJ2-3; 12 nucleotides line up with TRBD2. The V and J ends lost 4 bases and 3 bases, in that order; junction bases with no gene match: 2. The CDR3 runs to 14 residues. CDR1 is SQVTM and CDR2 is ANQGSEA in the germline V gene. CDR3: CSVAGLAGTDTQYF. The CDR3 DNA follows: TGCAGCGTTGCCGGACTAGCGGGAACAGATACGCAGTATTTT.

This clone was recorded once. The DNA for the CDR3 is TGCAGTGCGACAATAGCAGATACGCAGTATTTT. Translated, it gives CSATIADTQYF. The rearrangement links TRBV20-1 to TRBJ2-3; D not resolved. The CDR3 is 11 residues long. V lost 6 bases to trimming and J lost 4 bases, with 8 bases between them. Looked up from germline, CDR1 is DFQATT and CDR2 is SNEGSKA (reference sequence).

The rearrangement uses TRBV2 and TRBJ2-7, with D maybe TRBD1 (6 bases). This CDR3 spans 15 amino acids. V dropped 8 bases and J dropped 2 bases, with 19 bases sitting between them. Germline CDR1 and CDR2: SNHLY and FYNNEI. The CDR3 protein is CASRQDQGNAYEQYF. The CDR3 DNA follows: TGTGCCAGCCGGCAGGACCAGGGGAACGCCTACGAGCAGTACTTC.